This T cell receptor (beta chain) was profiled in a study of regulatory T cells in long-lasting Graves disease. As for this clonotype: Its target is unknown.

Assembly of TCR beta libraries relied on iRepertoire HTBI primers together with Arm-PCR of CDR3 regions. Using its own MiXCR run on the multiplex PCR reads, TCRdb lists one record per CDR3 protein. The sample holds around 450,000 distinct CDR3 sequences, approximately 21% seen once. Study-level points and caveats: Those with persistent Graves' had less TCR diversity than newly diagnosed patients. Persistent disease preferred TRBV28, TRBJ1-2 and TRBJ2-5; new disease, TRBV20-1 and TRBJ2-1.

Described time point: persistent/refractory GD, antithyroid drugs over 5 years with positive TRAb. The TCR library was prepared using RNA isolated from PBMCs. Patients hailed from an endocrinology department in Xi'an, China. The CDR3 runs 14 residues. Germline-derived CDR1 and CDR2 are SQVTM and ANQGSEA. Trimming removed 7 bases from V and 1 base from J, with 16 bases in between. This receptor was identified in a female donor with Graves disease. This chain uses TRBV29-1 with TRBJ1-1, with D perhaps matching TRBD1 (6 bases). The source was peripheral blood mononuclear cells (PBMCs), collected when the disease was refractory, from a patient treated with antithyroid drugs. As DNA, the CDR3 is TGCAGCGCTGGGACAAATGAAAGGAACACTGAAGCTTTCTTT. Its translation is CSAGTNERNTEAFF. Full variable domain (remainder filled in from reference TRBV29-1 and TRBJ1-1): SAVISQKPSRDICQRGTSLTIQCQVDSQVTMMFWYRQQPGQSLTLIATANQGSEATYESGFVIDKFPISRPNLTFSTLTVSNMSPEDSSIYLCSAGTNERNTEAFFGQGTRLTVV.